Shown below are 13 T cell receptor beta chains from a single sample sequenced in a study of T cell repertoires in cytomegalovirus infection. TCRdb called the reads again in MiXCR, with one record for every CDR3 protein. In the table there are about 450,000 distinct CDR3 sequences, about 33% of which are singletons. The sample taken for sequencing was PBMCs. These receptors originate from a human donor in good health (CMV status not recorded). Some clones in this sample may be carry-over from other donors' samples.

This clonotype was detected many times. The rearrangement uses TRBV19 and TRBJ1-1, with a weak D call TRBD1 (6 bases). The germline V gene encodes CDR1 LNHDA and CDR2 SQIVND (reference sequence). There are 13 residues in the CDR3. V lost 5 bases and J lost 5, with 12 bases in between. CDR3 DNA sequence: TGTGCCAGTAGTCCCCCCAGGGGAACTGAAGCTTTCTTT. The encoded protein is CASSPPRGTEAFF.

J is TRBJ2-1 and V is TRBV4-3; perhaps TRBD1 as D (6 bases). The CDR3 is 16 amino acids. CDR1 and CDR2 from the germline V gene are LGHNA and YSLEER. The V and J ends lost 3 bases and 4 bases respectively, with 16 bases between them. CDR3 DNA sequence: TGCGCCAGCAGCCAGGAACAGGGAGCCCCATACAATGAGCAGTTCTTC. It is translated as CASSQEQGAPYNEQFF.

This sequence joins TRBV19 and TRBJ2-6; the D is unclear. Trimming took off 5 bases at V and 4 bases at J, with 15 bases between the two ends. The length of the CDR3 is 16 residues. The V gene's germline CDR1 is LNHDA and CDR2 SQIVND (reference sequence). DNA of the CDR3: TGTGCCAGTAGTCCTCGGATAGGGTCAGGGGCCAACGTCCTGACTTTC. It yields the protein CASSPRIGSGANVLTF.

This clonotype was seen a handful of times. This rearrangement joins TRBV7-9 to TRBJ1-1; TRBD1 might be the D (5 bases). Trimming shortened V by 6 bases and J by 6 bases, and 11 bases separated the two germline ends. The length of the CDR3 is 12 residues. The V gene's germline CDR1 is SEHNR and CDR2 FQNEAQ (reference sequence). The CDR3 nucleotides are TGTGCCAGCAGTTTCTGGGACCCTGAAGCTTTCTTT. Its protein is CASSFWDPEAFF. Using reference TRBV7-9 and TRBJ1-1 for the parts outside the CDR3, the full variable domain is DTGVSQNPRHKITKRGQNVTFRCDPISEHNRLYWYRQTLGQGPEFLTYFQNEAQLEKSRLLSDRFSAERPKGSFSTLEIQRTEQGDSAMYLCASSFWDPEAFFGQGTRLTVV.

The rearrangement uses TRBV29-1 and TRBJ1-2; tentative D call: TRBD1 (5 bases). The germline gives CDR1 SQVTM, CDR2 ANQGSEA. The CDR3 covers 11 residues. V gave up 5 bases and J gave up 8 bases, with 12 bases separating them. CDR3 coding DNA: TGCAGCGTTTCCTCGCGGGGGGGCTACACCTTC. This translates into CSVSSRGGYTF.

V usage is TRBV6-8 and J usage is TRBJ1-2; no firm D call. The CDR3 covers 16 residues. Trimming shortened V by 5 bases and J by 5 bases, and 21 bases separated the two germline ends. Germline CDR1 MNHGY, CDR2 SAAAGT. Here the CDR3 DNA reads TGTGCCAGCAGTCCGAACCCGGATCTAATGCGATATGGCTACACCTTC. Protein: CASSPNPDLMRYGYTF.

This clonotype was recorded a few times. The chain has TRBV5-6 and TRBJ2-5, with D uncertain. Germline V gene sequence: CDR1 SGHDT, CDR2 YYEEEE. The V end was cut by 0 bases, the J end by 2 bases, with 11 bases between. The CDR3 loop spans 15 amino acids. The CDR3 nucleotides read TGTGCCAGCAGCTTGGTGAAGCAGGAACAAGAGACCCAGTACTTC. Its protein product is CASSLVKQEQETQYF. The complete variable domain, with remaining parts taken from reference TRBV5-6 and TRBJ2-5, reads DAGVTQSPTHLIKTRGQQVTLRCSPKSGHDTVSWYQQALGQGPQFIFQYYEEEERQRGNFPDRFSGHQFPNYSSELNVNALLLGDSALYLCASSLVKQEQETQYFGPGTRLLVL.

This rearrangement joins TRBV2 to TRBJ1-2; tentatively, D is TRBD1 (5 bases). This CDR3 spans 11 amino acids. Germline V gene data show CDR1 as SNHLY and CDR2 as FYNNEI. Trimming left V 7 bases short and J 8 bases short, with 11 bases between. CDR3 coding DNA: TGTGCCAGCACTCCTCGGGACGGCTACACCTTC. Protein product: CASTPRDGYTF. Using reference TRBV2 and TRBJ1-2 for the parts outside the CDR3, the full variable domain is EPEVTQTPSHQVTQMGQEVILRCVPISNHLYFYWYRQILGQKVEFLVSFYNNEISEKSEIFDDQFSVERPDGSNFTLKIRSTKLEDSAMYFCASTPRDGYTFGSGTRLTVV.

The rearrangement uses TRBV5-1 and TRBJ1-1; D is ambiguous. The CDR3 is 15 residues long. V lost 3 bases to trimming and J lost 2 bases, with 14 bases between them. Looked up from germline, CDR1 is SGHRS and CDR2 is YFSETQ. Written as DNA, the CDR3 is TGCGCCAGCAGCTCTGACGGACGGGATAACACTGAAGCTTTCTTT. It specifies CASSSDGRDNTEAFF.

About this clonotype itself: A read error may be the cause here, since a much bigger clone is one base away. This sequence joins TRBV7-4 and TRBJ2-5, with unresolved D. Germline V gene data show CDR1 as SGHVT and CDR2 as SQSDAQ. The CDR3 extends over 11 amino acids. V lost 5 bases and J lost 4, with 5 bases in between. CDR3 nucleotide sequence: TGTGCCAGCAGCGCCTCAGAGACCCAGTACTTC. Its translation: CASSASETQYF.

This clonotype was found a few times. V usage is TRBV7-9 and J usage is TRBJ2-2; 12 bases are shared with TRBD2. Germline V CDR1 and CDR2: SEHNR, FQNEAQ (reference sequence). The J segment lost 7 bases and the V segment lost 7 bases, leaving 7 bases of the junction unmatched. This CDR3 contains 15 residues. CDR3 DNA: TGTGCCAGCACCTTGACTAGCGGGGGAGGCGGGGAGCTGTTTTTT. Protein: CASTLTSGGGGELFF.

The chain carries TRBV20-1 and TRBJ2-1; D is unresolved. The V end was cut by 3 bases, the J end by 10 bases, with 19 bases between. Germline CDR1 and CDR2: DFQATT and SNEGSKA (reference sequence). CDR3 length: 14 amino acids. The CDR3 loop is CSARGNRGFPEQFF. CDR3 nucleotide sequence: TGCAGTGCTAGGGGTAATCGTGGCTTTCCAGAGCAGTTCTTC.

The rearrangement joins TRBV2 to TRBJ2-7; a possible D gene is TRBD2 (5 bases). The CDR3 length is 11 residues. V was trimmed by 8 bases and J by 7 bases, leaving 12 bases between them. CDR1 and CDR2 from the germline V gene are SNHLY and FYNNEI. CDR3 DNA sequence: TGTGCCAGCGGACTGCCTGGAGAGCAGTACTTC. Protein sequence: CASGLPGEQYF.